The count of the clone carrying this TCR beta chain is one. Since a much larger clone is just one base distant, this may be a read error. Trimming took off 5 bases at V and 11 bases at J, with 22 bases between the two ends. Germline CDR1 SGHTA, CDR2 FQGTGA. The CDR3 has 15 residues. A mixed TRB-A/B primer pool amplified rearranged TRB by multiplex touch-down PCR. Using its own MiXCR run on the multiplex PCR reads, TCRdb lists one record per CDR3 protein. The table records around 6,000 distinct CDR3 sequences, 23% of them present only once. These data are taken from a study of T cell repertoires in aging, cancer and after chemotherapy. TCR beta rearrangements were amplified from peripheral blood genomic DNA.

The chain carries TRBV7-3 and TRBJ2-1, with D tentatively TRBD2 (6 bases). The origin of this receptor is a human donor with a blood cancer. Sequencing was carried out using blood. The CDR3 reads CASSPVGRRRTKQFF. The CDR3 region has the DNA TGTGCCAGCAGCCCCGTCGGGCGGAGGAGGACTAAGCAGTTCTTC.